This TCR beta chain appears in the sequencing data of a study of response to subunit inactivated influenza vaccine. The study's findings and limits: The authors suggested that every seasonal influenza vaccination recruits few new T cells.

With V trimmed by 8 bases and J by 6 bases, 5 bases remained unmatched. The CDR3 covers 12 residues. CDR1 is SQVTM, CDR2 ANQGSEA, per germline. This clonotype showed up just a few times. The antigen remains undetermined. TCRdb redid the calling of the RT-PCR reads with MiXCR, one entry per CDR3 protein. This table holds around 540,000 distinct CDR3 sequences, approximately 12% found once. This TCR was recovered from a man between 50 and 59 years old who received an inactivated influenza vaccine. The specimen comprised PBMCs from blood, sampled on the day of vaccination. The gene calls are TRBV29-1 and TRBJ1-1; 11 nucleotides line up with TRBD1. CDR3 sequence reads: CSIGQGAPEAFF. The CDR3 coding sequence is TGCAGCATAGGACAGGGGGCCCCTGAAGCTTTCTTT. Combining the CDR3 with reference TRBV29-1 and TRBJ1-1 gives the whole variable domain SAVISQKPSRDICQRGTSLTIQCQVDSQVTMMFWYRQQPGQSLTLIATANQGSEATYESGFVIDKFPISRPNLTFSTLTVSNMSPEDSSIYLCSIGQGAPEAFFGQGTRLTVV.